These 9 T cell receptor beta chains were sequenced from one sample in a study of blood T cell repertoires in COVID-19 (TCRdb year 2020). The receptor library was made with the immunoSEQ multiplex PCR assay. As stored in TCRdb, this immuneACCESS dataset retains in-frame rearrangements with V and J assigned. A fraction of the clones does not appear; measured against another copy, unresolved V genes explain less than half of the discrepancy, and the remainder lacks a known reason. In this sample the table shows some 310,000 clones, about nine tenths of which occur a single time. Of the sample, 1% is held by the ten largest clones. Sequencing was carried out using peripheral blood. The receptors here all came from a man aged 50-60 years with active or convalescent COVID-19.

The chain carries TRBV28 and TRBJ1-2; D unresolved. The CDR3 runs 12 residues. The V and J ends lost 5 bases and 8 bases respectively, with 12 bases between them. The germline V gene encodes CDR1 MDHEN and CDR2 SYDVKM. The CDR3 DNA reads as TGTGCCAGCAGTGACTTGTTAGGAGGCTACACCTTC. Residues: CASSDLLGGYTF.

The CDR3 spells CASSQASGEWPQHF. Written as DNA, the CDR3 is TGCGCCAGCAGCCAAGCGTCGGGGGAGTGGCCCCAGCATTTT. This chain uses TRBV4-1 with TRBJ1-5, with D possibly matching TRBD1 (5 bases). This CDR3 is 14 amino acids long. V dropped 1 base and J dropped 9 bases, with 13 bases sitting between them. The germline V gene encodes CDR1 MGHRA and CDR2 YSYEKL.

This clone was seen once. The chain combines TRBV10-3 with TRBJ2-6, with 8 bases that match TRBD1. V was clipped by 3 bases and J by 3 bases; unmatched bases: 7. Germline V gene sequence: CDR1 ENHRY, CDR2 SYGVKD. The CDR3 is 17 residues long. In DNA form, the CDR3 reads TGTGCCATCAGTGATCGGACAGGGCGGGGTGGGGCCAACGTCCTGACTTTC. Translation gives CAISDRTGRGGANVLTF.

J is TRBJ1-2 and V is TRBV27; D is perhaps TRBD1 (6 bases). CDR1 MNHEY and CDR2 SMNVEV come from the germline V gene (reference sequence). V gave up 10 bases and J gave up 4 bases, with 13 bases separating them. There are 12 residues in the CDR3. The CDR3 reads CATGVTGYGYTF. In DNA, the CDR3 is TGTGCCACCGGGGTGACAGGCTATGGCTACACCTTC.

The V gene is TRBV5-1, the J gene TRBJ1-2; no clear D gene. The germline gives CDR1 SGHRS, CDR2 YFSETQ. This CDR3 has 14 residues. V dropped 0 bases and J dropped 0 bases, with 6 bases sitting between them. The CDR3 sequence: CASSLAGSNYGYTF. DNA for the CDR3: TGCGCCAGCAGCTTGGCCGGGTCTAACTATGGCTACACCTTC.

This clone showed up just a few times. The rearrangement uses TRBV9 and TRBJ2-2; TRBD1 might be the D (5 bases). The CDR3 covers 16 residues. V was clipped by 2 bases and J by 3 bases, with 14 bases between them. The V gene's germline CDR1 is SGDLS and CDR2 YYNGEE. Here the CDR3 reads CASSVSGFVDTGELFF. The CDR3 DNA follows: TGTGCCAGCAGCGTGTCAGGGTTCGTGGACACCGGGGAGCTGTTTTTT. Full variable domain (rest looked up from reference TRBV9 and TRBJ2-2): DSGVTQTPKHLITATGQRVTLRCSPRSGDLSVYWYQQSLDQGLQFLIQYYNGEERAKGNILERFSAQQFPDLHSELNLSSLELGDSALYFCASSVSGFVDTGELFFGEGSRLTVL.

J is TRBJ2-5 and V is TRBV29-1; 7 bases fit TRBD2. The CDR3 length is 14 residues. V lost 2 bases, J lost 4 bases, and 7 bases stayed unmatched. Germline loops: CDR1 SQVTM, CDR2 ANQGSEA. CDR3 in amino acids: CSVERRGKGETQYF. The CDR3 DNA sequence: TGCAGCGTTGAACGGCGGGGGAAAGGAGAGACCCAGTACTTC.

This clone was observed once. The V and J genes are TRBV4-2 and TRBJ1-4, with TRBD1 matching 10 bases. The germline gives CDR1 LGHNA, CDR2 YNFKEQ. The CDR3 is 16 amino acids. Losses at the gene ends were 4 bases for V and 4 bases for J; bases not matched to a gene: 6. The CDR3 sequence: CASSRTRTGGNEKLFF. The CDR3 DNA reads TGTGCCAGCAGCCGGACCCGGACAGGGGGTAATGAAAAACTGTTTTTT.

V is TRBV21-1 and J is TRBJ1-5; TRBD1 was called by the table and not checked on the DNA. TRBV21-1 is a pseudogene. The CDR3 sequence is 15 residues long. CDR3 DNA: TGTGCCAGCAGCAAAGTCATCACAGGCTATCAGCCCCAGCATTTT. Protein product: CASSKVITGYQPQHF.